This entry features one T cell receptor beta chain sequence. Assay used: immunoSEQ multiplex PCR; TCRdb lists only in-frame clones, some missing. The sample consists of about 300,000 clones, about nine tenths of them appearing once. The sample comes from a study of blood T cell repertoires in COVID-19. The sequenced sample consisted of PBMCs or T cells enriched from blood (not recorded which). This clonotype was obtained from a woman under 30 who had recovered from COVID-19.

The CDR3 coding sequence is TGCGCCAGCAGTCAATCTTCAAGCAGGGCTAACCCCAAAAACATTCAGTACTTC. It translates to CASSQSSSRANPKNIQYF. This rearrangement joins TRBV23-1 to TRBJ2-4; a weak D match, TRBD1 (5 bases). TRBV23-1 is annotated as an ORF whose role is uncertain. V was pared by 0 bases and J by 2 bases, with 17 bases between. The CDR3 consists of 18 residues.